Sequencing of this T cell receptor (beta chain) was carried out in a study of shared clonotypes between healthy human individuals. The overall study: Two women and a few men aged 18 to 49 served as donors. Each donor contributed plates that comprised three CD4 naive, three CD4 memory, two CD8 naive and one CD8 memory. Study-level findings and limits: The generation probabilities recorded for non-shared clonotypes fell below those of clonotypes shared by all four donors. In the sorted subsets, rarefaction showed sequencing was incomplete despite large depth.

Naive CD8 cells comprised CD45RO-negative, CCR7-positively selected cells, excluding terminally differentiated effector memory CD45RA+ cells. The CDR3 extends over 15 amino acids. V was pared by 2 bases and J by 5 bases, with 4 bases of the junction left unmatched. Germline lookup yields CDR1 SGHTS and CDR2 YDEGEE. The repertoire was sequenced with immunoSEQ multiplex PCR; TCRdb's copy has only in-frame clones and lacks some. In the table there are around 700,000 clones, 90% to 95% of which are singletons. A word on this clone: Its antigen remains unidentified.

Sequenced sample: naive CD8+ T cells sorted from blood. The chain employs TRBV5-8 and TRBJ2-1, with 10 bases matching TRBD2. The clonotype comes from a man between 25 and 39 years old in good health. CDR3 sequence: CASSFRLAGHNEQFF. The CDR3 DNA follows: TGTGCCAGCAGCTTCAGACTAGCGGGCCACAATGAGCAGTTCTTC.